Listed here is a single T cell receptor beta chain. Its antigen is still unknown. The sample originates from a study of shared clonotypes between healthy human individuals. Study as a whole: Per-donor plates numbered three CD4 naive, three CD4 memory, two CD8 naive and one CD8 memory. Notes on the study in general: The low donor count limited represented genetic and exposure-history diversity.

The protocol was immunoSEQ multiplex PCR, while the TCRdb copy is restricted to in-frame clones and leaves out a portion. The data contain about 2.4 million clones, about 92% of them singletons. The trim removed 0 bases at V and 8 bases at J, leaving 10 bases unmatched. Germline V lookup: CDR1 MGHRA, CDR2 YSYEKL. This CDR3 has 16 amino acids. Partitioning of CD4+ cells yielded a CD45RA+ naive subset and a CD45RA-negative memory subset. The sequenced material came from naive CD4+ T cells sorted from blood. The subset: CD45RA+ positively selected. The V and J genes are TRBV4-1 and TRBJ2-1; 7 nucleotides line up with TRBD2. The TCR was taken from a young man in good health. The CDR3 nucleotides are TGCGCCAGCAGCCAAGAAACGAGCGGGGCGGCCCATGAGCAGTTCTTC. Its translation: CASSQETSGAAHEQFF.